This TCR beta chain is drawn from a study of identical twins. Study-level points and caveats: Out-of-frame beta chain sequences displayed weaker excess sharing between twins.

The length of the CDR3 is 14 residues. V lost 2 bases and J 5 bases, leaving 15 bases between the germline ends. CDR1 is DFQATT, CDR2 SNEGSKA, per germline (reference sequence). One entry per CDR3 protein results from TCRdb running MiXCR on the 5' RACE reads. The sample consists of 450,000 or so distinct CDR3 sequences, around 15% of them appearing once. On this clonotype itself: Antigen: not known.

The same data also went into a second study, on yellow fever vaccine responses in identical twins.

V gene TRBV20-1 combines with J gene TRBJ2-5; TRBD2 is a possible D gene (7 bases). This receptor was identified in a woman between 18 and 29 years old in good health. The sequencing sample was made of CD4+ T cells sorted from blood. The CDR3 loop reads CSARSPGGRETQYF. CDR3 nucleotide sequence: TGCAGTGCTAGATCCCCCGGGGGGCGGGAGACCCAGTACTTC.